Presented here are 2 T cell receptor beta chains from one specimen sequenced in a study of T cells in Graves' hyperthyroidism and ophthalmopathy. Amplification of TCR beta CDR3 regions used RNA as the template. With the HTBI primer set, the TCR CDR3 went through a first round of RT-PCR. Using its own MiXCR run on the multiplex PCR reads, TCRdb lists one record per CDR3 protein. The top ten hold roughly 7% of the sample, which has 550,000 to 600,000 distinct CDR3 sequences, approximately 15% seen once. The sample was blood. These receptor sequences come from a woman between 18 and 29 years old with Graves' ophthalmopathy.

The sample holds a few counts of this clonotype. V and J are TRBV20-1 and TRBJ1-5, with D unclear. From germline, CDR1 is DFQATT and CDR2 SNEGSKA (reference sequence). The CDR3 sequence is 14 residues long. V was cut by 6 bases and J by 0 bases, with 12 bases left in between. CDR3 sequence reads: CSAVRTDSNQPQHF. Written as DNA, the CDR3 is TGCAGTGCAGTTCGGACGGATAGCAATCAGCCCCAGCATTTT.

Ten or more counts support this clonotype. The CDR3 coding sequence is TGTGCCACCAGTGATCTCCGGGACACCAACACCGGGGAGCTGTTTTTT. Its translation is CATSDLRDTNTGELFF. The chain carries TRBV24-1 and TRBJ2-2; D is perhaps TRBD1 (6 bases). The germline V gene has CDR1 KGHDR and CDR2 SFDVKD. This CDR3 comprises 16 residues. V was trimmed by 3 bases and J by 2 bases, leaving 12 bases between them.